This entry lists 5 T cell receptor beta chains sequenced from one sample in a study of response to subunit inactivated influenza vaccine. A single record per CDR3 protein comes from TCRdb applying MiXCR to the RT-PCR reads. The sample lists roughly 760,000 distinct CDR3 sequences, approximately 21% seen once, with about 10% in the top ten. The starting material was PBMCs from blood, obtained 5 days after vaccination. The receptors stem from a man aged 50 or older who received an inactivated influenza vaccine.

The chain combines TRBV28 with TRBJ1-1, with D unresolved. CDR3 length: 18 residues. V was shortened by 4 bases and J by 1 base, with 22 bases between the two germline ends. Germline V gives CDR1 MDHEN, CDR2 SYDVKM. CDR3 sequence reads: CASSWFLGKRPRNTEAFF. CDR3 DNA: TGTGCCAGCAGTTGGTTCTTGGGGAAAAGGCCGAGGAACACTGAAGCTTTCTTT.

The V call is TRBV29-1, the J call TRBJ1-2; TRBD1 is a possible D gene (5 bases). CDR3 length: 12 residues. V lost 3 bases and J lost 3, with 8 bases in between. The germline CDR1 and CDR2 sequences are SQVTM and ANQGSEA. CDR3 loop: CSVEAGYYGYTF. The CDR3 DNA reads as TGCAGCGTTGAGGCAGGGTACTATGGCTACACCTTC. Combining the CDR3 with reference TRBV29-1 and TRBJ1-2 gives the whole variable domain SAVISQKPSRDICQRGTSLTIQCQVDSQVTMMFWYRQQPGQSLTLIATANQGSEATYESGFVIDKFPISRPNLTFSTLTVSNMSPEDSSIYLCSVEAGYYGYTFGSGTRLTVV.

This clonotype was detected a few times. V is TRBV7-8 and J is TRBJ1-1; TRBD1 aligns across 10 bases. With 0 bases clipped from V and 3 bases from J, the junction kept 4 bases outside the gene matches. The germline V gene encodes CDR1 SGHVS and CDR2 FQNEAQ. This CDR3 contains 16 residues. As DNA, the CDR3 is TGTGCCAGCAGCTTAGCCTTGACAGGGGGCTACACTGAAGCTTTCTTT. The encoded protein is CASSLALTGGYTEAFF.

This chain joins TRBV10-2 and TRBJ2-7; no reliable D call. V was cut by 0 bases and J by 7 bases, with 10 bases left in between. Germline lookup yields CDR1 WSHSY and CDR2 SAAADI. This CDR3 is built from 13 residues. DNA of the CDR3: TGCGCCAGCAGTGAGTCGGCCCCATGGGAGCAGTACTTC. Translating it yields CASSESAPWEQYF.

The chain combines TRBV28 with TRBJ2-7; 8 bases are shared with TRBD1. The V and J ends lost 7 bases and 4 bases, in that order; junction bases with no gene match: 6. The germline gives CDR1 MDHEN, CDR2 SYDVKM. The CDR3 runs to 13 residues. In nucleotides, the CDR3 is TGTGCCAGCAAGACAGGGGAACTATACGAGCAGTACTTC. Translation gives CASKTGELYEQYF.